Listed below are T cell receptor beta chains from one sample, sequenced in a study of shared clonotypes between healthy human individuals. The protocol was immunoSEQ multiplex PCR, while the TCRdb copy is restricted to in-frame clones and leaves out a portion. The sample holds fewer than 1.8 million clones; just under 99% are singletons and the top ten take over 0.3%. The sample comprised naive CD4+ T cells sorted from blood. The receptors shown here come from a man aged 25-45 years in good health. Each CDR3 is given with its conserved first and last residue. Fields, in order: CDR3 protein, CDR3 DNA, clone size, V gene, D gene, J gene, CDR3 length. A D gene is named only where the DNA matches it firmly. Some rows mark clone size as missing; the rest say once, few, many or name a class of expanded clone.

cdr3_aa: CASSPRQGRSSEAFF; cdr3_nt: TGTGCCAGCAGCCCTAGACAGGGAAGGTCGTCTGAAGCTTTCTTT; clone_size: NA; v_call: TRBV5-6; d_call: TRBD1; j_call: TRBJ1-1; cdr3_length: 15
cdr3_aa: CASSSRRTGGYGYTF; cdr3_nt: TGTGCCAGCAGCTCTCGCCGGACAGGGGGCTATGGCTACACCTTC; clone_size: NA; v_call: TRBV7-8; d_call: TRBD1; j_call: TRBJ1-2; cdr3_length: 15
cdr3_aa: CSVSIAVDTQYF; cdr3_nt: TGCAGCGTCTCAATTGCGGTGGATACGCAGTATTTT; clone_size: NA; v_call: TRBV29-1; d_call: NA; j_call: TRBJ2-3; cdr3_length: 12
cdr3_aa: CASSLSVGHFGAQETQYF; cdr3_nt: TGTGCCAGCAGTTTATCTGTGGGACATTTCGGCGCACAAGAGACCCAGTACTTC; clone_size: NA; v_call: TRBV27; d_call: NA; j_call: TRBJ2-5; cdr3_length: 18
cdr3_aa: CASSPKLAGNYEQYF; cdr3_nt: TGTGCCAGCTCACCAAAGCTAGCGGGTAACTACGAGCAGTACTTC; clone_size: NA; v_call: TRBV18; d_call: TRBD2; j_call: TRBJ2-7; cdr3_length: 15
cdr3_aa: CSGLGLAGGPSMLNEQFF; cdr3_nt: TGCAGCGGATTAGGACTAGCGGGAGGGCCTTCCATGCTAAATGAGCAGTTCTTC; clone_size: NA; v_call: TRBV29-1; d_call: TRBD2; j_call: TRBJ2-1; cdr3_length: 18
cdr3_aa: CASSLDGNYEQYF; cdr3_nt: TGCGCCAGCAGCTTGGATGGGAACTACGAGCAGTACTTC; clone_size: NA; v_call: TRBV5-1; d_call: NA; j_call: TRBJ2-7; cdr3_length: 13
cdr3_aa: CASNLEPTGYQPQHF; cdr3_nt: TGTGCCAGCAATTTGGAGCCCACAGGTTATCAGCCCCAGCATTTT; clone_size: NA; v_call: TRBV5-8; d_call: NA; j_call: TRBJ1-5; cdr3_length: 15
cdr3_aa: CASSPSGTSFNEQFF; cdr3_nt: TGTGCCAGCAGCCCGTCCGGGACTAGCTTTAATGAGCAGTTCTTC; clone_size: once; v_call: TRBV27; d_call: TRBD2; j_call: TRBJ2-1; cdr3_length: 15
cdr3_aa: CASRPGTINYGYTF; cdr3_nt: TGTGCCAGCAGGCCGGGGACAATTAACTATGGCTACACCTTC; clone_size: once; v_call: TRBV25-1; d_call: NA; j_call: TRBJ1-2; cdr3_length: 14
cdr3_aa: CASSPKLAGRTGELFF; cdr3_nt: TGTGCCAGCTCACCCAAACTAGCGGGACGCACCGGGGAGCTGTTTTTT; clone_size: NA; v_call: TRBV18; d_call: TRBD2; j_call: TRBJ2-2; cdr3_length: 16
cdr3_aa: CATHNSWDRVNYGYTF; cdr3_nt: TGTGCCACACACAATTCTTGGGACAGGGTGAACTATGGCTACACCTTC; clone_size: NA; v_call: TRBV7-9; d_call: TRBD1; j_call: TRBJ1-2; cdr3_length: 16
cdr3_aa: CAGRQGPYEQYF; cdr3_nt: TGTGCCGGCCGACAGGGTCCCTACGAGCAGTACTTC; clone_size: NA; v_call: TRBV6-1; d_call: TRBD1; j_call: TRBJ2-7; cdr3_length: 12
cdr3_aa: CASSNQHSYEQYF; cdr3_nt: TGTGCCAGTAGTAATCAGCACTCCTACGAGCAGTACTTC; clone_size: NA; v_call: TRBV19; d_call: NA; j_call: TRBJ2-7; cdr3_length: 13
cdr3_aa: CASSLGTGLGGYTF; cdr3_nt: TGTGCCAGCAGCTTAGGGACAGGGTTAGGTGGCTACACCTTC; clone_size: NA; v_call: TRBV7-2; d_call: TRBD1; j_call: TRBJ1-2; cdr3_length: 14
cdr3_aa: CASSLGGRGRNYGYTF; cdr3_nt: TGTGCCAGCAGCTTAGGGGGTAGGGGGCGGAACTATGGCTACACCTTC; clone_size: NA; v_call: TRBV11-2; d_call: TRBD1; j_call: TRBJ1-2; cdr3_length: 16
cdr3_aa: CASSETGLAGGPSYEQYF; cdr3_nt: TGTGCCAGCAGTGAAACGGGACTAGCGGGAGGGCCGTCCTACGAGCAGTACTTC; clone_size: NA; v_call: TRBV2; d_call: TRBD2; j_call: TRBJ2-7; cdr3_length: 18
cdr3_aa: CASSGQGRPVTDTQYF; cdr3_nt: TGTGCCAGCAGTGGGCAGGGGCGCCCCGTCACAGATACGCAGTATTTT; clone_size: NA; v_call: TRBV2; d_call: NA; j_call: TRBJ2-3; cdr3_length: 16
cdr3_aa: CASSQVRPNEQFF; cdr3_nt: TGTGCCAGCAGCCAAGTTAGGCCCAATGAGCAGTTCTTC; clone_size: NA; v_call: TRBV4-2; d_call: NA; j_call: TRBJ2-1; cdr3_length: 13
cdr3_aa: CASSAWKGMNTEAFF; cdr3_nt: TGTGCCAGCAGCGCCTGGAAGGGGATGAACACTGAAGCTTTCTTT; clone_size: NA; v_call: TRBV25-1; d_call: NA; j_call: TRBJ1-1; cdr3_length: 15
cdr3_aa: CSVTDIQAKNIQYF; cdr3_nt: TGCAGCGTCACGGACATCCAAGCCAAAAACATTCAGTACTTC; clone_size: NA; v_call: TRBV29-1; d_call: NA; j_call: TRBJ2-4; cdr3_length: 14
cdr3_aa: CASSRQTSRETQYF; cdr3_nt: TGTGCCAGCAGCCGGCAGACTAGTCGGGAGACCCAGTACTTC; clone_size: NA; v_call: TRBV7-2; d_call: NA; j_call: TRBJ2-5; cdr3_length: 14
cdr3_aa: CASSPRPGNEQFF; cdr3_nt: TGCGCCAGCAGCCCCAGACCCGGCAATGAGCAGTTCTTC; clone_size: NA; v_call: TRBV4-3; d_call: NA; j_call: TRBJ2-1; cdr3_length: 13
cdr3_aa: CASSYYREKDNQPQHF; cdr3_nt: TGTGCCAGCAGTTACTACCGGGAAAAGGACAATCAGCCCCAGCATTTT; clone_size: NA; v_call: TRBV6-5; d_call: NA; j_call: TRBJ1-5; cdr3_length: 16
cdr3_aa: CASSLAGVITYEQYF; cdr3_nt: TGTGCCAGCAGCTTAGCGGGCGTGATTACCTACGAGCAGTACTTC; clone_size: NA; v_call: TRBV7-8; d_call: NA; j_call: TRBJ2-7; cdr3_length: 15
cdr3_aa: CASSLGIYEQYF; cdr3_nt: TGTGCCAGCAGCTTGGGGATATACGAGCAGTACTTC; clone_size: NA; v_call: TRBV5-4; d_call: NA; j_call: TRBJ2-7; cdr3_length: 12
cdr3_aa: CASSLVFGAGELFF; cdr3_nt: TGTGCCAGCAGCTTGGTTTTTGGGGCCGGGGAGCTGTTTTTT; clone_size: NA; v_call: TRBV5-5; d_call: NA; j_call: TRBJ2-2; cdr3_length: 14
cdr3_aa: CASSLIGGDTGELFF; cdr3_nt: TGTGCCAGCAGTTTAATCGGGGGAGACACCGGGGAGCTGTTTTTT; clone_size: once; v_call: TRBV27; d_call: NA; j_call: TRBJ2-2; cdr3_length: 15
cdr3_aa: CASSPETSTGELFF; cdr3_nt: TGTGCCAGCTCACCAGAGACTTCGACCGGGGAGCTGTTTTTT; clone_size: NA; v_call: TRBV18; d_call: NA; j_call: TRBJ2-2; cdr3_length: 14
cdr3_aa: CASSTGQGFGNLVDTEAFF; cdr3_nt: TGCGCCAGCAGCACAGGACAGGGTTTCGGGAATTTAGTGGACACTGAAGCTTTCTTT; clone_size: NA; v_call: TRBV5-1; d_call: TRBD1; j_call: TRBJ1-1; cdr3_length: 19
cdr3_aa: CASSYGTGGNQPQHF; cdr3_nt: TGTGCCAGCAGTTACGGGACAGGGGGGAATCAGCCCCAGCATTTT; clone_size: NA; v_call: TRBV6-5; d_call: TRBD1; j_call: TRBJ1-5; cdr3_length: 15
cdr3_aa: CASSLTGPRSNEQFF; cdr3_nt: TGTGCCAGCAGCTTAACAGGGCCGCGCTCCAATGAGCAGTTCTTC; clone_size: NA; v_call: TRBV7-6; d_call: NA; j_call: TRBJ2-1; cdr3_length: 15
cdr3_aa: CSVVGGRALDYEQYF; cdr3_nt: TGCAGCGTTGTAGGCGGGAGGGCTTTGGACTACGAGCAGTACTTC; clone_size: NA; v_call: TRBV29-1; d_call: TRBD2; j_call: TRBJ2-7; cdr3_length: 15
cdr3_aa: CASSWGQGGEKLFF; cdr3_nt: TGTGCCAGCAGCTGGGGACAGGGAGGTGAAAAACTGTTTTTT; clone_size: NA; v_call: TRBV11-2; d_call: TRBD1; j_call: TRBJ1-4; cdr3_length: 14
cdr3_aa: CASSLFSWVTSGGSNEQFF; cdr3_nt: TGTGCCAGCAGTTTATTTAGTTGGGTCACCAGCGGGGGTTCCAATGAGCAGTTCTTC; clone_size: NA; v_call: TRBV27; d_call: TRBD2; j_call: TRBJ2-1; cdr3_length: 19
cdr3_aa: CASSLELAGGDTQYF; cdr3_nt: TGTGCCAGCAGCTTAGAACTAGCGGGAGGTGATACGCAGTATTTT; clone_size: NA; v_call: TRBV7-2; d_call: TRBD2; j_call: TRBJ2-3; cdr3_length: 15
cdr3_aa: CASSLGGVSTDTQYF; cdr3_nt: TGTGCCAGCAGCTTAGGGGGGGTTAGCACAGATACGCAGTATTTT; clone_size: NA; v_call: TRBV11-2; d_call: NA; j_call: TRBJ2-3; cdr3_length: 15
cdr3_aa: CASGRAGVADTQYF; cdr3_nt: TGTGCTAGTGGGCGGGCGGGAGTCGCAGATACGCAGTATTTT; clone_size: NA; v_call: TRBV12-5; d_call: TRBD2; j_call: TRBJ2-3; cdr3_length: 14
cdr3_aa: CASSVSPVITDTQYF; cdr3_nt: TGTGCCAGCAGCGTATCGCCGGTTATCACAGATACGCAGTATTTT; clone_size: NA; v_call: TRBV9; d_call: NA; j_call: TRBJ2-3; cdr3_length: 15
cdr3_aa: CASSRGPGYGYTF; cdr3_nt: TGTGCCAGTAGTAGGGGACCCGGCTATGGCTACACCTTC; clone_size: NA; v_call: TRBV19; d_call: NA; j_call: TRBJ1-2; cdr3_length: 13
cdr3_aa: CASSFGGEQYF; cdr3_nt: TGTGCCAGCAGTTTCGGGGGCGAGCAGTACTTC; clone_size: NA; v_call: TRBV27; d_call: NA; j_call: TRBJ2-7; cdr3_length: 11
cdr3_aa: CASRARGNTQYF; cdr3_nt: TGTGCCAGCAGAGCTAGGGGTAATACGCAGTATTTT; clone_size: NA; v_call: TRBV2; d_call: NA; j_call: TRBJ2-3; cdr3_length: 12
cdr3_aa: CASSAPGLYEQYF; cdr3_nt: TGTGCCAGCAGCGCACCTGGACTCTACGAGCAGTACTTC; clone_size: NA; v_call: TRBV5-6; d_call: NA; j_call: TRBJ2-7; cdr3_length: 13
cdr3_aa: CASSPGTSGRMGEQYF; cdr3_nt: TGTGCCAGCAGCCCGGGGACTAGCGGGAGGATGGGCGAGCAGTACTTC; clone_size: NA; v_call: TRBV11-2; d_call: TRBD2; j_call: TRBJ2-7; cdr3_length: 16
cdr3_aa: CSFSPGAANYGYTF; cdr3_nt: TGCAGCTTTTCCCCAGGGGCGGCTAACTATGGCTACACCTTC; clone_size: NA; v_call: TRBV29-1; d_call: NA; j_call: TRBJ1-2; cdr3_length: 14
cdr3_aa: CASSLFLGRTYEQYF; cdr3_nt: TGTGCCAGCAGTTTATTTCTGGGTCGGACCTACGAGCAGTACTTC; clone_size: once; v_call: TRBV27; d_call: NA; j_call: TRBJ2-7; cdr3_length: 15
cdr3_aa: CAWGTGSGHEQYF; cdr3_nt: TGTGCCTGGGGTACAGGGAGTGGACACGAGCAGTACTTC; clone_size: NA; v_call: TRBV30; d_call: NA; j_call: TRBJ2-7; cdr3_length: 13